This T cell receptor beta chain originates from a study of blood T cell repertoires in COVID-19. Profiling relied on immunoSEQ multiplex PCR, and the TCRdb table lists in-frame clones only, not all of them. Seen here are roughly 150,000 clones, 80% to 85% observed once, and the top ten hold roughly 4.9%. V was trimmed by 4 bases and J by 2 bases, leaving 6 bases between them. This CDR3 has 13 residues. Per the germline V gene, CDR1 is MDHEN and CDR2 is SYDVKM. Assignment of participants to cohorts was predicated upon participant-reported clinical history. It was within 2 weeks before study entry that exposed participants met a COVID-19 case.

The V call is TRBV28, the J call TRBJ1-3; D may be TRBD1 (5 bases). Sequencing used PBMCs or T cells enriched from blood (not recorded which). The TCR sequence derives from an older man who had been exposed to COVID-19. Here the CDR3 reads CASSSGAGNTIYF. CDR3 nucleotides: TGTGCCAGCAGTTCGGGGGCTGGAAACACCATATATTTT.